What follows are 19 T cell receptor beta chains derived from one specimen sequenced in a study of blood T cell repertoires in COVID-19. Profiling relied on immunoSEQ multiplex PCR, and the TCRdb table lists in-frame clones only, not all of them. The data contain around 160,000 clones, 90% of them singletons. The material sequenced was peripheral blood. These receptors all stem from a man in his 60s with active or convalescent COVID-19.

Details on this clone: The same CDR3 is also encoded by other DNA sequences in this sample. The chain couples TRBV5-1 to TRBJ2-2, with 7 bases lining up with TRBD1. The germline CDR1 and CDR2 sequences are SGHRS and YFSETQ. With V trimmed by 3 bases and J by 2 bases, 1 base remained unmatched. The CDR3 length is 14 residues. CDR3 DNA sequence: TGCGCCAGCAGCTGGACAGGAAACACCGGGGAGCTGTTTTTT. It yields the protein CASSWTGNTGELFF.

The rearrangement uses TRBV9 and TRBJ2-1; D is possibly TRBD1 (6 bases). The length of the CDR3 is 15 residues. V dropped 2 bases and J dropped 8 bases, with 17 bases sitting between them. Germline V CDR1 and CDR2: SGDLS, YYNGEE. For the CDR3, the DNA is TGTGCCAGCAGCGTTACGCCGGCCCGGACAGATGAGCAGTTCTTC. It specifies CASSVTPARTDEQFF.

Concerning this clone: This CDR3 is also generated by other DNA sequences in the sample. CDR3 protein: CASSVQDSYEQYF. The CDR3 DNA sequence: TGTGCCAGCAGCGTTCAGGACTCCTACGAGCAGTACTTC. The chain uses TRBV9 and TRBJ2-7; the D is unclear. Germline CDR1 SGDLS, CDR2 YYNGEE. Trimming cost V 2 bases and J 0 bases, with 6 bases left between them. The CDR3 is 13 amino acids.

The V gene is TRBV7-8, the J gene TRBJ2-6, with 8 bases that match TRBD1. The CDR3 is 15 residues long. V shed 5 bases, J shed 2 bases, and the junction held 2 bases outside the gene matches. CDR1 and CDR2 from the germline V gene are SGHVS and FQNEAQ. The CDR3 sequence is CASSQDRAGANVLTF. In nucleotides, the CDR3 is TGTGCCAGCAGCCAGGACAGGGCTGGGGCCAACGTCCTGACTTTC.

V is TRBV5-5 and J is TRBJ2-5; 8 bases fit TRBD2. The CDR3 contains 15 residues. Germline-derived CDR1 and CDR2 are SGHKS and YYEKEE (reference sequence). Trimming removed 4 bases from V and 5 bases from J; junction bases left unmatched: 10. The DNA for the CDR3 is TGTGCCAGCAGCGTCATCAGCGGGAGCTTTGAGACCCAGTACTTC. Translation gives CASSVISGSFETQYF.

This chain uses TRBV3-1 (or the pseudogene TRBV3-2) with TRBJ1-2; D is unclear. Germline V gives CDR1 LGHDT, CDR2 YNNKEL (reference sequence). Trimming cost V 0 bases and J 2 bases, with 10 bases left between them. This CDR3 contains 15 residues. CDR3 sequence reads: CASSQERQQNYGYTF. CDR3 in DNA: TGTGCCAGCAGCCAAGAGAGGCAGCAAAACTATGGCTACACCTTC.

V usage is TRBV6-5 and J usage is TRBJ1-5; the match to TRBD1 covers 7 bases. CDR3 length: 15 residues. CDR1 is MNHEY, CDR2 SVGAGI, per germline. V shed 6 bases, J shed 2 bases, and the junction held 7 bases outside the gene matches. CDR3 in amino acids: CASRPTGVGNQPQHF. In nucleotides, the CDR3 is TGTGCCAGCAGACCTACAGGGGTCGGCAATCAGCCCCAGCATTTT.

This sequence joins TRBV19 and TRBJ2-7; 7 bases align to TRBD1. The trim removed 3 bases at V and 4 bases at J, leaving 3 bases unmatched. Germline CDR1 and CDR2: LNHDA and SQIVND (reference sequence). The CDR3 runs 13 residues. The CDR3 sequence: CASSIKQGYEQYF. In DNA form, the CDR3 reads TGTGCCAGTAGTATTAAACAGGGGTACGAGCAGTACTTC.

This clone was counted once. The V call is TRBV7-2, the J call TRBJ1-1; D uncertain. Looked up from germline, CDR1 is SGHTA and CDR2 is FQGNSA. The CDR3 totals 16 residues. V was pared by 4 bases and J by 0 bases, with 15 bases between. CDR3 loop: CASSSLYDYMNTEAFF. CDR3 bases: TGTGCCAGCAGCTCGCTATACGACTATATGAACACTGAAGCTTTCTTT.

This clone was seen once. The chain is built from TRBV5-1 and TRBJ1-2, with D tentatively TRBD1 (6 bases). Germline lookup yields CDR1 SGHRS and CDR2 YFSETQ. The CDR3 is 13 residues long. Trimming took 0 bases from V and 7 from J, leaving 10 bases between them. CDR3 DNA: TGCGCCAGCAGCTTGGGGCAGGGGTTTGGCTACACCTTC. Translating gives CASSLGQGFGYTF.

CDR3 residues: CASTPTGASGNTIYF. The DNA of the CDR3 is TGTGCCAGCACCCCAACAGGGGCCTCTGGAAACACCATATATTTT. The rearrangement uses TRBV6-5 and TRBJ1-3; TRBD1 agrees at 7 bases. The CDR3 spans 15 residues. J gave up 0 bases and V 7 bases, and 6 bases lay outside the gene matches. Germline V gene lookup returns CDR1 MNHEY and CDR2 SVGAGI.

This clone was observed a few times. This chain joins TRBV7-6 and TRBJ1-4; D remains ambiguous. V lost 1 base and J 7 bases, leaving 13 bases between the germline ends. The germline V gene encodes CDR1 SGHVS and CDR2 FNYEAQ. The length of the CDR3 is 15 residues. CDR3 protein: CASSLGAYEGEKLFF. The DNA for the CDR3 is TGTGCCAGCAGCTTAGGAGCGTATGAGGGTGAAAAACTGTTTTTT.

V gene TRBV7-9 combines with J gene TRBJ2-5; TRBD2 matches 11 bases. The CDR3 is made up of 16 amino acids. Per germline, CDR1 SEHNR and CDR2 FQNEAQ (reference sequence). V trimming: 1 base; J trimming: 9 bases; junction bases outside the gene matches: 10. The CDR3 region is CASSLVTSGVPGSQYF. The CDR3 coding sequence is TGTGCCAGCAGCTTAGTGACTAGCGGGGTGCCAGGGTCCCAGTACTTC. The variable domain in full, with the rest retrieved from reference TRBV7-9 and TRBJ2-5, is DTGVSQNPRHKITKRGQNVTFRCDPISEHNRLYWYRQTLGQGPEFLTYFQNEAQLEKSRLLSDRFSAERPKGSFSTLEIQRTEQGDSAMYLCASSLVTSGVPGSQYFGPGTRLLVL.

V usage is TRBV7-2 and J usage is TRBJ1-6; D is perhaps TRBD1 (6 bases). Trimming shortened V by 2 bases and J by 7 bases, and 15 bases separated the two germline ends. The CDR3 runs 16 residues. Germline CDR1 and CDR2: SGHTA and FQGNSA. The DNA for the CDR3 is TGTGCCAGCAGCTTATCACAGGGAGCCGTGAATTCACCCCTCCACTTT. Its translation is CASSLSQGAVNSPLHF.

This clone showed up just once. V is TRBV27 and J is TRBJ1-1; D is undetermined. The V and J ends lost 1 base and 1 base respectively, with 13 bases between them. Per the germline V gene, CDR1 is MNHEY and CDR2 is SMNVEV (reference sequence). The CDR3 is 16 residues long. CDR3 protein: CASSLLARKPNTEAFF. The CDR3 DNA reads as TGTGCCAGCAGTTTATTGGCAAGAAAACCGAACACTGAAGCTTTCTTT.

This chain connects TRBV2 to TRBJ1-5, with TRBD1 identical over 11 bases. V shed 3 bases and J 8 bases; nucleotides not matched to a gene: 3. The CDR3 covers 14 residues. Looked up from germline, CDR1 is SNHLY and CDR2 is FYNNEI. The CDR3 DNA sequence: TGTGCCAGCAGTGAGGGGACAGGGGGGGAGCCCCAGCATTTT. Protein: CASSEGTGGEPQHF.

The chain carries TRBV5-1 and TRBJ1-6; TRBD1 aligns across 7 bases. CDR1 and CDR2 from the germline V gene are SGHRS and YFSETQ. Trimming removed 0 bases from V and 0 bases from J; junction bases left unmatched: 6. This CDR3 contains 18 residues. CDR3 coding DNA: TGCGCCAGCAGCTTGGCCGGGACAGAATACTCCTATAATTCACCCCTCCACTTT. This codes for CASSLAGTEYSYNSPLHF.

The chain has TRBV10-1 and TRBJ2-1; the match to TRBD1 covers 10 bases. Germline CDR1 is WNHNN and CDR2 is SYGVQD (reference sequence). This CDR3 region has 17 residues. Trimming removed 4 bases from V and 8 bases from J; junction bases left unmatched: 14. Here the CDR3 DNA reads TGCGCCAGCAGTGGGAGACAGGGGGCGTCTAGTAGGGATGAGCAGTTCTTC. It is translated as CASSGRQGASSRDEQFF.

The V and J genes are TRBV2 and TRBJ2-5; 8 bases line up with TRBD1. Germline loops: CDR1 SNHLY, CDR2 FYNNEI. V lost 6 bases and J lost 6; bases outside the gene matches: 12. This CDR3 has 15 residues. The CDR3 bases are TGTGCCAGCAGCGAATCTACAGGGGGAATAAAGACCCAGTACTTC. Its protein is CASSESTGGIKTQYF.